This T cell receptor (beta chain) was captured by sequencing in a study of blood T cell repertoires in COVID-19 (dated by TCRdb to between 2020 and 2021). Study-wide context: The collaborator samples originated in the United States, Italy and Spain and spanned the acute and convalescent phases of COVID-19. The prospective study material was composed of cDNA or gDNA derived from T cells, B-cell-depleted T cells, or PBMCs. The dataset comprised deeply sampled blood TCRbeta repertoires from subjects exposed to, actively infected with, or recovered from COVID-19. The repertoires were released in a freely available public database intended as a resource for research on the immune response to SARS-CoV-2. The samples were drawn from two sources: the first 160 participants of the ongoing ImmuneRACE study, and some 1,300 subjects contributed by 6 global collaborators. A de-identified subject ID, COVID-19 status, age in years and sex were almost always included in the sample metadata. HLA class I and class II types, where available, came from metadata supplied by the sample provider rather than from assay-based typing.

Based on the germline V gene (reference sequence), the CDR1 and CDR2 sequences are LGHDT and YNNKEL. The V end gives up 4 bases and the J end 5 bases, leaving 3 bases in the junction not matched to a gene. Inclusive of the bounding cysteine and phenylalanine, the CDR3 is 14 residues long. Only CDR3 DNA is held: 42 bases, read in frame from base 1. With respect to this clone: The target of this receptor is not known. Base qualities were left out, and no much larger clone turns up one base away.

TCRbeta CDR3 regions were amplified from genomic DNA using the immunoSEQ Assay, a bias-controlled multiplex PCR. On the authors' methods: The number of nucleated cells in each sample was estimated by amplification of reference gene primers within the assay. Sequence reads were collapsed and filtered to measure the absolute abundance of every unique TCRbeta CDR3 rearrangement. For each sample, productive Simpson clonality was calculated as the square root of Simpson's diversity index across productive rearrangements. TCRdb provides this immuneACCESS table in a form limited to in-frame rearrangements. Some clones are lacking; in checked studies, under half of them reflect an unresolved V gene, and why the rest are absent is not known. V, J and clone size derive from that table, while D and trimming were established from the DNA sequence. Present in this sample are 100,000 or so clones, roughly 92% of which were seen just once. Clones ranked in the top ten supply more than 5% of the sample.

Each collaborating institution followed its own protocols to collect whole blood in K2EDTA tubes. For TCRbeta analysis, collaborator samples were shipped as frozen whole blood, as isolated PBMCs, or as DNA extracted from either sample type. What the research found in general, with its limitations: Clinical and demographic metadata were provided uncurated, with the amount varying by source and participant.

The sequence was obtained from a man aged 70-80 years with acute or convalescent COVID-19. Recombination joined TRBV3-1 (or the pseudogene TRBV3-2) with TRBJ2-3; 10 bases in the junction line up with TRBD2. The material sequenced was peripheral blood. The DNA sequence is TGTGCCAGCAGCCTCCGGACTAGCGGAGATACGCAGTATTTT. This gives the protein CASSLRTSGDTQYF.